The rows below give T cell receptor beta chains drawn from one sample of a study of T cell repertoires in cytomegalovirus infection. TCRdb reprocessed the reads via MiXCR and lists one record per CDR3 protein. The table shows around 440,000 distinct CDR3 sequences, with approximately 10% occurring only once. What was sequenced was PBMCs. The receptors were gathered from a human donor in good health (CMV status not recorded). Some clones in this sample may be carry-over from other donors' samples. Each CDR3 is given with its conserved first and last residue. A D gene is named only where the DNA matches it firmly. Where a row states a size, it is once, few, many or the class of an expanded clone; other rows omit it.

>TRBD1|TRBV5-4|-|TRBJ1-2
CASSLAGTVYGYTF
TGTGCCAGCAGCTTGGCCGGGACAGTCTATGGCTACACCTTC
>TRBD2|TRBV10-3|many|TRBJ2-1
CATQAGLAGDEQFF
TGTGCCACCCAGGCTGGACTAGCGGGAGATGAGCAGTTCTTC
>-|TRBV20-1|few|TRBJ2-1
CSVPKDGSFSYNEQFF
TGCAGTGTTCCCAAAGACGGGAGTTTCTCCTACAATGAGCAGTTCTTC
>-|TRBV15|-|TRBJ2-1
CATSRHLSNEQFF
TGTGCCACCAGTAGGCATCTCTCCAATGAGCAGTTCTTC
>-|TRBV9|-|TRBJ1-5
CASSAGGGGNQPQHF
TGTGCCAGCAGCGCCGGGGGTGGAGGCAATCAGCCCCAGCATTTT
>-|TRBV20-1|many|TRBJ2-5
CSPYGGEIQETQYF
TGCAGCCCGTACGGCGGAGAAATTCAAGAGACCCAGTACTTC
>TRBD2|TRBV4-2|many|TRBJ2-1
CASSYGAGGPGEQFF
TGTGCCAGCAGCTACGGGGCGGGAGGGCCCGGTGAGCAGTTCTTC
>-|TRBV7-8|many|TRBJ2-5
CASSKLQYQETQYF
TGTGCCAGCAGCAAACTCCAGTACCAAGAGACCCAGTACTTC
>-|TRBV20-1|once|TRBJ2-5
CSAMTGQETQYF
TGCAGTGCTATGACTGGGCAAGAGACCCAGTACTTC
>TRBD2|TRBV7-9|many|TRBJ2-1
CASSLGTSVWNEQFF
TGTGCCAGCAGCCTCGGGACTAGCGTTTGGAATGAGCAGTTCTTC
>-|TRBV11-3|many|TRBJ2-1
CASSSVSLDEQFF
TGTGCCAGCAGCTCCGTCTCCCTGGATGAGCAGTTCTTC
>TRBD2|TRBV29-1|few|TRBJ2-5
CSVRLAGGPETQYF
TGCAGCGTTAGGCTAGCGGGAGGGCCGGAGACCCAGTACTTC
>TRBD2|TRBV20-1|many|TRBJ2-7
CSATGTSGELDEQYF
TGCAGTGCGACCGGGACTAGCGGGGAGCTCGACGAGCAGTACTTC
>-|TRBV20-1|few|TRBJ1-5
CSAIKGRLNQPQHF
TGCAGTGCTATAAAGGGACGGTTGAATCAGCCCCAGCATTTT
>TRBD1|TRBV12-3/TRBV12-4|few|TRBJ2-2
CGTGVAGELFF
TGTGGGACAGGGGTCGCCGGGGAGCTGTTTTTT
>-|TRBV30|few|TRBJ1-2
CAWSVPGYTF
TGTGCCTGGAGTGTACCTGGCTACACCTTC
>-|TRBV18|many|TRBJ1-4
CASSPIATVEKLFF
TGTGCCAGCTCACCGATTGCAACTGTCGAAAAACTGTTTTTT